This TCR beta chain comes out of a study of Graves' ophthalmopathy and Graves' hyperthyroidism. Study-level points and caveats: The 13-signature model separated ophthalmopathy from stable hyperthyroidism at around 88% sensitivity and about 80% specificity. Appearing in blood as well were most expanded thyroid clonotypes above 0.001 frequency.

Amplified material comprised TCR beta CDR3 regions derived from RNA transcripts. The library came from an HTBI-primed first-round RT-PCR and a second-round multiplex PCR. TCRdb reprocessed the multiplex PCR reads via MiXCR and lists one record per CDR3 protein. This sample carries around 600,000 distinct CDR3 sequences, more than 40% of them seen once, and the ten largest clones take over 2.5%. V was pared by 8 bases and J by 1 base, with 14 bases between. The CDR3 runs to 14 residues. Germline CDR1 and CDR2: SNHLY and FYNNEI. As regards this clonotype: Its specificity is not known.

Each donor who had ophthalmopathy showed moderate-to-severe activity, a CAS of ≥3, a NOSPECS of ≥4, and a duration under 3 months. Orbital computed tomography, together with clinical symptoms, serum thyroxine, TRAb and thyroid ultrasound, was used for diagnosis. The sample consisted of peripheral blood. The TCR originated in an adult man with Graves' ophthalmopathy. The rearrangement joins TRBV2 to TRBJ2-5, with D perhaps TRBD1 (6 bases). The CDR3 spells CASGGGGFQETQYF. Here the CDR3 DNA reads TGTGCCAGCGGGGGTGGGGGCTTCCAAGAGACCCAGTACTTC.